The T cell receptor beta chain described here comes from a study of blood T cell repertoires in COVID-19. Measured with immunoSEQ multiplex PCR; TCRdb has only the in-frame clones, and not every one. This sample carries 220,000 or so clones, roughly 84% of them seen once, and the ten largest clones take more than 2.5%. Looked up from germline, CDR1 is SGHAT and CDR2 is FQNNGV. The CDR3 extends over 15 amino acids. Trimming took 2 bases from V and 6 from J, leaving 14 bases between them. Sample: peripheral blood. The clonotype comes from a woman aged 30 to 39 who had recovered from COVID-19. V and J are TRBV11-2 and TRBJ2-1; maybe TRBD2 (6 bases). Here the CDR3 reads CASSLWQRRGNEQFF. Written as DNA, the CDR3 is TGTGCCAGCAGCTTATGGCAGCGGAGGGGCAATGAGCAGTTCTTC.